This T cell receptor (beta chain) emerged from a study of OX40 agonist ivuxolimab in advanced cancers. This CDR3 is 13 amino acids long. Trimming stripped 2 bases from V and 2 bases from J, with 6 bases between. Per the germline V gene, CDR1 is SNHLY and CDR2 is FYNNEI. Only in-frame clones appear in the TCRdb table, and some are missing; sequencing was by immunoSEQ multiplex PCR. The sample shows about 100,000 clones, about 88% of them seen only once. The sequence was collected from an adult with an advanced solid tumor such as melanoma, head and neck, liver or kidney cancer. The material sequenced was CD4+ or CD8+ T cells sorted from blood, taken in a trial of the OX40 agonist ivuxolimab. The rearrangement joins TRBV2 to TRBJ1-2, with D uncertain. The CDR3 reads CASSESRNYGYTF. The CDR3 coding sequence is TGTGCCAGCAGTGAAAGCCGGAACTATGGCTACACCTTC.